This is a list of T cell receptor beta chains from one sample in a study of cytomegalovirus exposure and HLA in healthy donors. Clones were read by immunoSEQ multiplex PCR, and TCRdb kept only the in-frame ones, dropping some. The sample comprises about 170,000 clones, 80% of which are singletons, and about 4.4% rests with the top ten. Input material: PBMCs. The receptors here all came from a woman aged 50 to 65 in good health and CMV-seropositive. Each CDR3 is given with its conserved first and last residue. Fields, in order: D gene, J gene, clone size, V gene, CDR3 protein, CDR3 DNA. A D gene is named only where the DNA matches it firmly. Not every row has a clone size; where given, it reads once, few, many or a size class.

D gene: NA
J gene: TRBJ1-1
clone size: once
V gene: TRBV4-1
CDR3 protein: CASSFGQRSNTEAFF
CDR3 DNA: TGCGCCAGCAGCTTTGGACAGCGCTCGAACACTGAAGCTTTCTTT

D gene: NA
J gene: TRBJ1-4
clone size: NA
V gene: TRBV28
CDR3 protein: CALGVGENEKLFF
CDR3 DNA: TGTGCCCTTGGAGTCGGTGAGAATGAAAAACTGTTTTTT

D gene: TRBD2
J gene: TRBJ2-2
clone size: NA
V gene: TRBV7-9
CDR3 protein: CSSSSRLAGGIGELFF
CDR3 DNA: TGTTCCAGCAGCTCCCGACTAGCGGGAGGGATCGGGGAGCTGTTTTTT

D gene: NA
J gene: TRBJ2-2
clone size: NA
V gene: TRBV4-2
CDR3 protein: CASSNRDGMTGELFF
CDR3 DNA: TGTGCCAGCAGTAACAGGGATGGTATGACCGGGGAGCTGTTTTTT

D gene: NA
J gene: TRBJ1-5
clone size: NA
V gene: TRBV5-1
CDR3 protein: CASSLESANQPQHF
CDR3 DNA: TGCGCCAGCAGCTTGGAGTCAGCGAATCAGCCCCAGCATTTT

D gene: NA
J gene: TRBJ2-1
clone size: NA
V gene: TRBV30
CDR3 protein: CAWSPLSYEQFF
CDR3 DNA: TGTGCCTGGAGTCCCCTTTCCTATGAGCAGTTCTTC

D gene: TRBD1
J gene: TRBJ1-2
clone size: NA
V gene: TRBV4-1
CDR3 protein: CASSQETGGFYGYTF
CDR3 DNA: TGCGCCAGCAGCCAAGAGACAGGGGGGTTCTATGGCTACACCTTC

D gene: TRBD1
J gene: TRBJ1-1
clone size: NA
V gene: TRBV18
CDR3 protein: CASSRDRGTNTEAFF
CDR3 DNA: TGTGCCAGCTCACGGGACAGGGGTACGAACACTGAAGCTTTCTTT

D gene: TRBD1
J gene: TRBJ1-2
clone size: NA
V gene: TRBV15
CDR3 protein: CATSRAGQDYGYTF
CDR3 DNA: TGTGCCACCAGCAGGGCGGGACAGGACTATGGCTACACCTTC

D gene: NA
J gene: TRBJ1-1
clone size: few
V gene: TRBV28
CDR3 protein: CASSFSQEYTEAFF
CDR3 DNA: TGTGCCAGCAGTTTTTCACAGGAATACACTGAAGCTTTCTTT

D gene: NA
J gene: TRBJ2-7
clone size: NA
V gene: TRBV6-5
CDR3 protein: CASRTTGMSYEQYF
CDR3 DNA: TGTGCCAGCAGAACTACAGGGATGTCCTACGAGCAGTACTTC

D gene: NA
J gene: TRBJ1-1
clone size: NA
V gene: TRBV27
CDR3 protein: CASRTGTEAFF
CDR3 DNA: TGTGCCAGCAGAACGGGAACTGAAGCTTTCTTT

D gene: TRBD1
J gene: TRBJ1-2
clone size: NA
V gene: TRBV7-2
CDR3 protein: CASSTSGTEANGYTF
CDR3 DNA: TGTGCCAGCAGCACCTCCGGGACAGAGGCTAATGGCTACACCTTC

D gene: NA
J gene: TRBJ1-1
clone size: NA
V gene: TRBV5-5
CDR3 protein: CASSWEGGNTEAFF
CDR3 DNA: TGTGCCAGCAGCTGGGAGGGGGGGAACACTGAAGCTTTCTTT

D gene: TRBD1
J gene: TRBJ2-3
clone size: NA
V gene: TRBV5-4
CDR3 protein: CASSLGAGQGQNTQYF
CDR3 DNA: TGTGCCAGCAGCTTGGGGGCGGGACAGGGGCAAAATACGCAGTATTTT

D gene: TRBD2
J gene: TRBJ2-5
clone size: NA
V gene: TRBV2
CDR3 protein: CASSPGTSQETQYF
CDR3 DNA: TGTGCCAGCAGCCCGGGGACTAGTCAAGAGACCCAGTACTTC

D gene: NA
J gene: TRBJ2-1
clone size: NA
V gene: TRBV4-2
CDR3 protein: CASSQRGLRNEQFF
CDR3 DNA: TGTGCCAGCAGCCAAAGGGGACTGCGCAATGAGCAGTTCTTC

D gene: TRBD2
J gene: TRBJ2-5
clone size: few
V gene: TRBV19
CDR3 protein: CASSPRTSEETQYF
CDR3 DNA: TGTGCCAGTAGTCCGAGGACTAGCGAGGAGACCCAGTACTTC

D gene: NA
J gene: TRBJ2-1
clone size: NA
V gene: TRBV11-3
CDR3 protein: CASSFLGADNEQFF
CDR3 DNA: TGTGCCAGCAGCTTTCTGGGGGCTGACAATGAGCAGTTCTTC

D gene: NA
J gene: TRBJ1-6
clone size: once
V gene: TRBV6-4
CDR3 protein: CASSDRDKNNSPLHF
CDR3 DNA: TGTGCCAGCAGCGACCGGGACAAAAATAATTCACCCCTCCACTTT

D gene: NA
J gene: TRBJ1-1
clone size: NA
V gene: TRBV5-4
CDR3 protein: CASSPGGYRMNTEAFF
CDR3 DNA: TGTGCCAGCAGCCCTGGAGGGTACAGGATGAACACTGAAGCTTTCTTT

D gene: TRBD2
J gene: TRBJ2-1
clone size: once
V gene: TRBV5-5
CDR3 protein: CASRFRDYRGDEQFF
CDR3 DNA: TGTGCCAGCAGGTTCCGGGACTACCGAGGCGATGAGCAGTTCTTC

D gene: NA
J gene: TRBJ2-5
clone size: once
V gene: TRBV7-9
CDR3 protein: CASSDGTSPPGQYF
CDR3 DNA: TGTGCCAGCAGCGACGGGACTTCCCCTCCTGGGCAGTACTTC

D gene: NA
J gene: TRBJ2-7
clone size: few
V gene: TRBV27
CDR3 protein: CASSLRLAPAAYEQYF
CDR3 DNA: TGTGCCAGCAGTTTGAGGCTAGCGCCGGCCGCCTACGAGCAGTACTTC

D gene: NA
J gene: TRBJ1-6
clone size: NA
V gene: TRBV4-1
CDR3 protein: CASSQGQSYNSPLHF
CDR3 DNA: TGCGCCAGCAGCCAAGGACAGAGTTATAATTCACCCCTCCACTTT

D gene: NA
J gene: TRBJ2-7
clone size: NA
V gene: TRBV5-1
CDR3 protein: CASSQPGYEQYF
CDR3 DNA: TGCGCCAGCAGCCAGCCAGGATACGAGCAGTACTTC

D gene: TRBD1
J gene: TRBJ2-2
clone size: NA
V gene: TRBV18
CDR3 protein: CASSPGTGGIPNTGELFF
CDR3 DNA: TGTGCCAGCTCACCAGGGACAGGGGGAATCCCGAACACCGGGGAGCTGTTTTTT

D gene: TRBD1
J gene: TRBJ2-5
clone size: NA
V gene: TRBV7-2
CDR3 protein: CASSSPTGGGQETQYF
CDR3 DNA: TGTGCCAGCAGCTCCCCAACAGGGGGCGGCCAAGAGACCCAGTACTTC

D gene: NA
J gene: TRBJ1-1
clone size: NA
V gene: TRBV19
CDR3 protein: CASSAQGSEDTEAFF
CDR3 DNA: TGTGCCAGTAGTGCCCAGGGGAGTGAGGACACTGAAGCTTTCTTT

D gene: NA
J gene: TRBJ2-7
clone size: NA
V gene: TRBV4-3
CDR3 protein: CASSQGLQGSTYEQYF
CDR3 DNA: TGCGCCAGCAGCCAAGGTCTGCAGGGTAGTACCTACGAGCAGTACTTC

D gene: NA
J gene: TRBJ2-7
clone size: NA
V gene: TRBV7-9
CDR3 protein: CSSSPVEQYF
CDR3 DNA: TGTTCCAGCAGCCCTGTCGAGCAGTACTTC

D gene: NA
J gene: TRBJ1-2
clone size: NA
V gene: TRBV2
CDR3 protein: CASSEFEGYTF
CDR3 DNA: TGTGCCAGCAGTGAATTCGAGGGCTACACCTTC

D gene: NA
J gene: TRBJ2-2
clone size: NA
V gene: TRBV7-3
CDR3 protein: CASSLGFRRGPGELFF
CDR3 DNA: TGTGCCAGCAGCTTAGGTTTTCGCAGGGGCCCCGGGGAGCTGTTTTTT

D gene: TRBD1
J gene: TRBJ2-5
clone size: NA
V gene: TRBV27
CDR3 protein: CASSLYAYTGVGGETQYF
CDR3 DNA: TGTGCCAGCAGTTTATATGCCTATACAGGGGTCGGTGGGGAGACCCAGTACTTC

D gene: TRBD1
J gene: TRBJ1-2
clone size: NA
V gene: TRBV2
CDR3 protein: CASSEGTGIGGYTF
CDR3 DNA: TGTGCCAGCAGTGAAGGGACAGGGATTGGTGGCTACACCTTC

D gene: TRBD1
J gene: TRBJ2-5
clone size: once
V gene: TRBV5-6
CDR3 protein: CASSMIQGVGGETQYF
CDR3 DNA: TGTGCCAGCAGCATGATACAGGGGGTAGGCGGAGAGACCCAGTACTTC

D gene: TRBD1
J gene: TRBJ2-7
clone size: NA
V gene: TRBV2
CDR3 protein: CASRGDRAYEQYF
CDR3 DNA: TGTGCCAGCAGAGGGGACAGGGCGTACGAGCAGTACTTC

D gene: TRBD2
J gene: TRBJ2-1
clone size: NA
V gene: TRBV15
CDR3 protein: CATSRASYSGVTYNEQFF
CDR3 DNA: TGTGCCACCAGCAGAGCGAGTTACAGCGGGGTAACCTACAATGAGCAGTTCTTC

D gene: TRBD1
J gene: TRBJ1-6
clone size: few
V gene: TRBV27
CDR3 protein: CASSHRQGPYNSPLHF
CDR3 DNA: TGTGCCAGCAGCCACCGACAGGGCCCCTATAATTCACCCCTCCACTTT

D gene: NA
J gene: TRBJ1-4
clone size: few
V gene: TRBV29-1
CDR3 protein: CSVETLRDEKLFF
CDR3 DNA: TGCAGCGTTGAAACTCTCAGGGATGAAAAACTGTTTTTT